The 28 T cell receptor beta chains below all came from one sample that was sequenced in a study of blood T cells in healthy people across ages. The use of a sample-barcoded 5' primer and a J-beta primer mix characterized a second PCR of roughly 6 to 11 cycles. MiXCR, applied by TCRdb to the 5' RACE reads, yields one record per CDR3 protein. The sample has 550,000 to 750,000 distinct CDR3 sequences; roughly 20% are singletons. Sequences were obtained from blood. The receptors were gathered from a man aged 65 to 79 in good health.

This clonotype appeared many times. The V call is TRBV21-1, the J call TRBJ2-5; the table calls TRBD2, which could not be checked here. TRBV21-1 is classified as a pseudogene. The length of the CDR3 is 17 residues. CDR3 nucleotide sequence: TGTGCCAGCAGCAGAGGACTAGCGGGAGGAATCCAAGAGACCCAGTACTTC. Protein sequence: CASSRGLAGGIQETQYF.

This clonotype was counted only a few times. The rearrangement joins TRBV27 to TRBJ2-1; TRBD2 might be the D (5 bases). There are 12 residues in the CDR3. Germline loops: CDR1 MNHEY, CDR2 SMNVEV (reference sequence). With 5 bases removed from V and 7 bases from J, the gap between germline ends came to 9 bases. The CDR3, as DNA: TGTGCCAGCAGTCAGCCGGGAAATGAGCAGTTCTTC. This sequence encodes CASSQPGNEQFF.

In its sample, this clonotype was seen a few times. J is TRBJ2-2 and V is TRBV10-1, with D perhaps assigned TRBD1 or TRBD2 (5 bases each). The length of the CDR3 is 15 residues. Germline V gene lookup returns CDR1 WNHNN and CDR2 SYGVQD (reference sequence). Trimming left V 3 bases short and J 4 bases short, with 12 bases between. CDR3 amino acids: CASSDGGVSTGELFF. CDR3 nucleotide sequence: TGCGCCAGCAGTGATGGGGGAGTAAGCACCGGGGAGCTGTTTTTT.

This sequence joins TRBV6-2 or TRBV6-3 and TRBJ2-5; 8 bases fit TRBD1. V shed 0 bases, J shed 4 bases, and the junction held 10 bases outside the gene matches. The CDR3 spans 17 residues. In germline, CDR1 is MNHEY, CDR2 SVGEGT. The CDR3 sequence is CASSYSEPRGRPETQYF. The CDR3 DNA is TGTGCCAGCAGTTACTCCGAGCCCAGGGGGCGGCCAGAGACCCAGTACTTC.

This clonotype was seen repeatedly, ten times or more. The J gene is TRBJ2-1, the V gene TRBV15; no firm D call. With 0 bases removed from V and 0 bases from J, the gap between germline ends came to 9 bases. The CDR3 runs 16 residues. In germline, CDR1 is LNHNV, CDR2 YYDKDF (reference sequence). The CDR3 spells CATSRDPTSSYNEQFF. As DNA, the CDR3 is TGTGCCACCAGCAGAGATCCAACGAGCTCCTACAATGAGCAGTTCTTC.

This clonotype was detected only a few times. V is TRBV9 and J is TRBJ2-5; D not resolved. Trimming cost V 1 base and J 5 bases, with 12 bases left between them. Germline V CDR1 and CDR2: SGDLS, YYNGEE. This CDR3 has 14 residues. As DNA, the CDR3 is TGTGCCAGCAGCGTAAACGGATTTCGTGAGACCCAGTACTTC. This sequence encodes CASSVNGFRETQYF.

The J gene is TRBJ2-1, the V gene TRBV6-2 or TRBV6-3; 15 nucleotides agree with TRBD2. V was clipped by 6 bases and J by 10 bases; unmatched bases: 10. CDR3 length: 16 amino acids. Per germline, CDR1 MNHEY and CDR2 SVGEGT. CDR3 sequence reads: CASRSWTSGRANEQFF. CDR3 in DNA: TGTGCCAGCAGATCATGGACTAGCGGGAGGGCCAACGAGCAGTTCTTC.

A few counts support this clonotype. The chain combines TRBV4-1 with TRBJ2-1; D remains unclear. With 0 bases removed from V and 5 bases from J, the gap between germline ends came to 11 bases. The CDR3 sequence is 15 residues long. CDR1 MGHRA and CDR2 YSYEKL come from the germline V gene. CDR3 coding DNA: TGCGCCAGCAGCCAAGACGGCGGCTCAAACAATGAGCAGTTCTTC. As protein: CASSQDGGSNNEQFF.

This clonotype was observed a handful of times. The chain employs TRBV10-2 and TRBJ2-3, with TRBD2 matching over 7 bases. This CDR3 has 14 residues. Trimming removed 2 bases from V and 4 bases from J; junction bases left unmatched: 3. CDR1 is WSHSY and CDR2 is SAAADI in the germline V gene. The DNA of the CDR3 is TGCGCCAGCAGTGAGCCGGCGGGGGCAGATACGCAGTATTTT. Translating it yields CASSEPAGADTQYF.

In its sample, this clonotype was seen a few times. J is TRBJ2-1 and V is TRBV14, with D possibly matching TRBD2 (6 bases). The germline V and J ends were trimmed by 6 bases and 4 bases, with 22 bases remaining between them. CDR1 SGHDN and CDR2 FVKESK come from the germline V gene. This CDR3 region has 17 residues. The CDR3 region has the DNA TGTGCCAGCAGTCCTCCCCTAGCGTCCAAGTATTACAATGAGCAGTTCTTC. Translation gives CASSPPLASKYYNEQFF.

The chain links TRBV6-5 to TRBJ2-3, with 11 bases matching TRBD2. Per germline, CDR1 MNHEY and CDR2 SVGAGI. This CDR3 has 16 residues. J lost 2 bases, V lost 0 bases, and 1 base had no gene match. DNA of the CDR3: TGTGCCAGCAGTTACTCGACTAGCGGGAACACAGATACGCAGTATTTT. Its protein product is CASSYSTSGNTDTQYF.

This clonotype has only a few counts. The chain uses TRBV2 and TRBJ1-5; 8 bases map to TRBD1. V shed 6 bases, J shed 2 bases, and the junction held 6 bases outside the gene matches. From germline, CDR1 is SNHLY and CDR2 FYNNEI. The CDR3 covers 15 residues. DNA of the CDR3: TGTGCCAGCAGAGCGGGACAGGCGGGCAATCAGCCCCAGCATTTT. It codes for CASRAGQAGNQPQHF.

There are many counts of this clonotype. CDR3 region: CSARLGGSRETQYF. DNA for the CDR3: TGCAGTGCTAGATTGGGCGGGAGTAGGGAGACCCAGTACTTC. The gene calls are TRBV20-1 and TRBJ2-5, with 7 bases that match TRBD2. CDR1 DFQATT and CDR2 SNEGSKA come from the germline V gene (reference sequence). Germline trimming cut 2 bases from V and 5 bases from J; bases unmatched to any gene: 8. The CDR3 extends over 14 amino acids.

The sample holds a few counts of this clonotype. The chain recombines TRBV12-3 or TRBV12-4 with TRBJ1-6; no definite D call. Trimming removed 6 bases from V and 2 bases from J, with 8 bases in between. This CDR3 is built from 14 residues. The chain's CDR3 is CASRVGTYNSPLHF. CDR3 coding DNA: TGTGCCAGCAGAGTAGGCACCTATAATTCACCCCTCCACTTT.

This clonotype was seen only a few times. The gene calls are TRBV7-9 and TRBJ2-5, with D unclear. The J call may be wrong; the DNA end is better matched by TRBJ2-7. The CDR3 has 15 amino acids. Germline lookup yields CDR1 SEHNR and CDR2 FQNEAQ (reference sequence). CDR3 sequence: CASSLFSDVYAEQYF. The CDR3 region has the DNA TGTGCCAGCAGCTTATTTTCGGACGTGTATGCCGAGCAGTACTTC.

This chain connects TRBV27 to TRBJ2-5; TRBD2 aligns across 10 bases. Losses at the gene ends were 4 bases for V and 5 bases for J; bases not matched to a gene: 7. From germline, CDR1 is MNHEY and CDR2 SMNVEV (reference sequence). The CDR3 is made up of 15 amino acids. The CDR3 sequence: CASSSPSGSGETQYF. The CDR3 DNA sequence: TGTGCCAGCAGTTCCCCTAGCGGGAGTGGTGAGACCCAGTACTTC.

The sample holds a few counts of this clonotype. The chain carries TRBV6-5 and TRBJ2-6; D remains unclear. The CDR3 spans 20 residues. Germline CDR1 and CDR2: MNHEY and SVGAGI. V gave up 0 bases and J gave up 0 bases, with 18 bases separating them. DNA for the CDR3: TGTGCCAGCAGTTACTCGTACCGATACTTCCAGGACTCTGGGGCCAACGTCCTGACTTTC. Translated: CASSYSYRYFQDSGANVLTF.

This clonotype has more than one count but fewer than ten. This sequence joins TRBV7-2 and TRBJ2-6; D might be TRBD1 (6 bases). The germline V and J ends were trimmed by 5 bases and 2 bases, with 22 bases remaining between them. Per germline, CDR1 SGHTA and CDR2 FQGNSA. The CDR3 consists of 19 residues. CDR3 sequence: CASSLRTEGHLAGANVLTF. Written as DNA, the CDR3 is TGTGCCAGCAGCCTACGGACCGAGGGACACCTCGCTGGGGCCAACGTCCTGACTTTC.

V gene TRBV5-6 combines with J gene TRBJ2-7, with 10 nucleotides matching TRBD2. The CDR3 totals 17 residues. From germline, CDR1 is SGHDT and CDR2 YYEEEE. The junction had 14 bases not matched to a gene; V was cut back by 4 bases and J by 4 bases. Here the CDR3 reads CASSPAASGSKMYEQYF. CDR3 DNA sequence: TGTGCCAGCAGCCCGGCGGCTAGCGGGAGCAAAATGTACGAGCAGTACTTC.

Only a few counts were recorded for this clonotype. V gene TRBV11-2 combines with J gene TRBJ2-7, with 12 bases lining up with TRBD2. Losses at the gene ends were 5 bases for V and 7 bases for J; bases not matched to a gene: 9. The V gene's germline CDR1 is SGHAT and CDR2 FQNNGV. The length of the CDR3 is 15 residues. CDR3 in amino acids: CASSPGLAGSGEQYF. CDR3 nucleotide sequence: TGTGCCAGCAGCCCCGGACTAGCGGGATCGGGGGAGCAGTACTTC.

In this sample, this clonotype turned up a few times. The chain uses TRBV4-1 and TRBJ2-5; D is tentatively TRBD1 or TRBD2 (6 bases each). The J call may be incorrect, as the DNA end agrees better with TRBJ2-7. The CDR3 loop spans 15 amino acids. Germline lookup yields CDR1 MGHRA and CDR2 YSYEKL. The CDR3 DNA sequence: TGCGCCAGCAGCCAAGATTCGGGGGCTGCGGGCGAGCAGTACTTC. Its protein is CASSQDSGAAGEQYF.

This sequence joins TRBV5-1 and TRBJ2-7, with D perhaps TRBD1 (6 bases). The CDR3 is made up of 14 amino acids. Germline assignment: CDR1 SGHRS and CDR2 YFSETQ. The V end was cut by 4 bases, the J end by 2 bases, with 13 bases between. The CDR3 loop reads CASSPRQVTYEQYF. CDR3 DNA sequence: TGCGCCAGCAGCCCTAGACAGGTCACCTACGAGCAGTACTTC.

The V gene is TRBV19, the J gene TRBJ1-1; D gene unclear. The CDR3 has 13 amino acids. Germline CDR1 and CDR2: LNHDA and SQIVND (reference sequence). The V end lost 11 bases, the J end lost 1 base, and 14 bases lay between the germline ends. The CDR3 region is CAARASRNTEAFF. The CDR3 region has the DNA TGTGCCGCCCGGGCCTCCCGGAACACTGAAGCTTTCTTT.

The CDR3 here is CASSFGAPGLSYNMNTEAFF. CDR3 nucleotide sequence: TGTGCCAGCAGTTTTGGGGCCCCTGGACTGAGCTACAACATGAACACTGAAGCTTTCTTT. This chain uses TRBV12-3 or TRBV12-4 with TRBJ1-1; D might be TRBD1 (5 bases). The CDR3 is 20 amino acids. V gave up 3 bases and J gave up 0 bases, with 26 bases separating them.

There are a few counts of this clonotype. V usage is TRBV2 and J usage is TRBJ2-1; D might be TRBD2 (6 bases). CDR3 length: 16 amino acids. Trimming shortened V by 3 bases and J by 0 bases, and 12 bases separated the two germline ends. Germline V gene sequence: CDR1 SNHLY, CDR2 FYNNEI. This CDR3 is CASSEIAASSYNEQFF. The CDR3 DNA is TGTGCCAGCAGTGAGATAGCGGCTAGCTCCTACAATGAGCAGTTCTTC.

This rearrangement joins TRBV7-9 to TRBJ2-1; TRBD2 matches at 8 bases. The CDR3 extends over 15 amino acids. Germline CDR1 and CDR2: SEHNR and FQNEAQ (reference sequence). After removal of 5 bases from V and 8 bases from J, the junction contained 11 bases not matched to a gene. The CDR3 sequence is CASSLQSGSKDEQFF. The CDR3 coding sequence is TGTGCCAGCAGCCTTCAAAGCGGGAGTAAAGATGAGCAGTTCTTC.

The chain uses TRBV4-3 and TRBJ2-2; D possibly corresponds to TRBD1 (6 bases). The CDR3 has 14 residues. The V and J ends lost 1 base and 6 bases respectively, with 9 bases between them. The germline CDR1 and CDR2 sequences are LGHNA and YSLEER. The chain's CDR3 is CASSQAPGAGELFF. The CDR3 nucleotides are TGCGCCAGCAGCCAAGCTCCAGGGGCCGGGGAGCTGTTTTTT.

The J gene is TRBJ2-3, the V gene TRBV10-3; TRBD1 agrees at 8 bases. V shed 10 bases and J 5 bases; nucleotides not matched to a gene: 11. The CDR3 consists of 14 residues. CDR1 and CDR2 (germline): ENHRY, SYGVKD. CDR3 DNA: TGTGCCACAGCCGAGCAGGGGGCTATAGATACGCAGTATTTT. This sequence encodes CATAEQGAIDTQYF.